Listed here are 28 T cell receptor beta chains from one sample, sequenced in a study of T cells in women clearing cervical HPV infection. Measured with immunoSEQ multiplex PCR; TCRdb has only the in-frame clones, and not every one. Here the sample table reports about 9,200 clones. The sequenced sample was blood buffy coat. These receptors were collected from a woman aged 18-70 years with a cervical HPV16 infection that either progressed to CIN3+ or cleared (not recorded which).

A note on this clone: The read ends 3 residues early relative to the CDR3; the germline J gene fills the gap. The rearrangement uses TRBV7-9 and TRBJ1-4; a possible D gene is TRBD1 (5 bases). Between the trimmed V and J ends, which lost 5 bases and 5 bases, there was a span of 15 bases. Germline V lookup: CDR1 SEHNR, CDR2 FQNEAQ (reference sequence). The CDR3 totals 15 residues. The CDR3 loop is CASSRPGGRNEKLFF. Partial CDR3 DNA: TGTGCCAGCAGCCGGCCCGGGGGAAGGAATGAAAAA.

As concerns this clone: The read is 3 residues too short to cover the CDR3 end, so that end is filled in from the germline J gene. The chain recombines TRBV7-2 with TRBJ2-5, with 12 bases aligning to TRBD2. Germline assignment: CDR1 SGHTA and CDR2 FQGNSA. The CDR3 loop spans 14 amino acids. V lost 8 bases and J lost 1; bases outside the gene matches: 2. Here the CDR3 reads CASQLAGGQETQYF. CDR3 bases read: TGTGCCAGCCAACTAGCGGGGGGCCAAGAGACC.

Concerning this clone itself: Sequencing ends 3 residues short of the CDR3 end; the germline J gene provides the rest. The chain joins TRBV18 to TRBJ2-3; possibly TRBD2 for D (6 bases). The CDR3 runs to 15 residues. CDR1 and CDR2 from the germline V gene are KGHSH and LQKENI. CDR3 amino acids: CASSLLSGSQETQYF. The covered CDR3 bases are TGTGCCAGCTCACTCCTTAGCGGTTCCCAAGAGACG.

A note on this clone: The read ends 3 residues shy of where the CDR3 ends; the end is completed using the germline J gene. V gene TRBV10-2 combines with J gene TRBJ1-5; D perhaps matches TRBD1 (5 bases). The CDR3 contains 13 residues. Trimming cost V 8 bases and J 4 bases, with 12 bases left between them. The germline V gene encodes CDR1 WSHSY and CDR2 SAAADI. The sequenced part of the CDR3 DNA is TGCGCCAGCTTACAGGCCCCTAATCAGCCC. Protein product: CASLQAPNQP. The CDR3 as a whole reads CASLQAPNQPQHF.

On this clone: The CDR3 end lies 3 residues beyond the end of the read and is filled in from the germline J gene. This rearrangement joins TRBV12-3 or TRBV12-4 to TRBJ2-2; TRBD1 agrees at 7 bases. Trimming at V came to 3 bases and at J to 0 bases, leaving 4 bases not matched to a gene. This CDR3 has 16 residues. CDR3 sequence: CASSLVGTANTGELFF. The sequenced part of the CDR3 DNA is TGTGCCAGCAGTTTGGTTGGGACAGCGAACACCGGGGAG.

In the case of this clone: The read stops 3 residues short of the end of the CDR3; the missing end is completed from the germline J gene. The genes are TRBV5-1 and TRBJ1-1; a possible D gene is TRBD1 (5 bases). Trimming shortened V by 0 bases and J by 6 bases, and 15 bases separated the two germline ends. In germline, CDR1 is SGHRS, CDR2 YFSETQ. CDR3 length: 15 residues. The DNA read from the CDR3 is TGCGCCAGCAGCTTGGTCCCAGGGAGTAGAGCTGAA. Its translation is CASSLVPGSRAE. The entire CDR3 reads CASSLVPGSRAEAFF. The variable domain in full, with the rest retrieved from reference TRBV5-1 and TRBJ1-1, is KAGVTQTPRYLIKTRGQQVTLSCSPISGHRSVSWYQQTPGQGLQFLFEYFSETQRNKGNFPGRFSGRQFSNSRSEMNVSTLELGDSALYLCASSLVPGSRAEAFFGQGTRLTVV.

As concerns this clone: The read gets to within 3 residues of the CDR3 end, and the germline J gene fills in the rest. The rearrangement uses TRBV10-3 and TRBJ2-2; 8 bases fit TRBD1. The CDR3 spans 14 residues. CDR1 is ENHRY and CDR2 is SYGVKD in the germline V gene. J lost 3 bases, V lost 7 bases, and 4 bases had no gene match. The covered CDR3 bases are TGTGCCATCATCTCGGACAGGGACACCGGGGAG. Translating gives CAIISDRDTGE. The full CDR3 reads CAIISDRDTGELFF.

With respect to this clone: The read finishes 3 residues shy of the CDR3 end, and the germline J gene is used to complete it. The chain couples TRBV4-1 to TRBJ1-5; D remains unclear. Trimming removed 2 bases at V and 3 bases at J, with 8 bases between. Germline V lookup: CDR1 MGHRA, CDR2 YSYEKL. This CDR3 comprises 14 residues. The sequenced CDR3 bases are TGCGCCAGCAGCCAACCGATACTCAATCAGCCC. The encoded protein is CASSQPILNQP. The full CDR3 protein is CASSQPILNQPQHF.

Of note for this clone: The sequenced fragment ends 3 residues before the CDR3 boundary, so the rest is inferred from the germline J gene. The chain employs TRBV7-2 and TRBJ1-2, with 7 bases that match TRBD1. Germline V lookup: CDR1 SGHTA, CDR2 FQGNSA. This CDR3 is built from 18 residues. The CDR3 bases that were read are TGTGCCAGCAGCTTAGCGCGAAGACAGGGTGCTTCCCCCTACGAC. It yields the protein CASSLARRQGASPYD. The entire CDR3 is CASSLARRQGASPYDYTF.

Concerning this clone: Sequencing ends 3 residues short of the CDR3 end; the germline J gene provides the rest. This rearrangement joins TRBV7-6 to TRBJ1-1; 8 bases match TRBD1. The germline gives CDR1 SGHVS, CDR2 FNYEAQ. The CDR3 loop spans 14 amino acids. With V trimmed by 5 bases and J by 1 base, 3 bases remained unmatched. The CDR3 is CASSAGGQNTEAFF. The CDR3 bases that were read are TGTGCCAGCAGCGCAGGGGGCCAGAACACTGAA.

Judged by frequency, this clone is medium-sized. The read ends 3 residues early relative to the CDR3; the germline J gene fills the gap. The chain is built from TRBV2 and TRBJ2-1; D call uncertain. This CDR3 is built from 12 residues. Germline-derived CDR1 and CDR2 are SNHLY and FYNNEI. The V end lost 7 bases, the J end lost 6 bases, and 10 bases lay between the germline ends. The covered CDR3 bases are TGTGCCAGCAACGTGTACTCCAATGAG. As protein: CASNVYSNE. The entire CDR3 is CASNVYSNEQFF.

With respect to this clone: The CDR3 end is not reached by the read, which stops 3 residues before it; the germline J gene fills it in. The genes are TRBV18 and TRBJ2-5; D is possibly TRBD1 (6 bases). V lost 9 bases and J lost 5, with 22 bases in between. This CDR3 has 15 residues. Germline CDR1 reads KGHSH; CDR2 reads LQKENI. CDR3 region: CASRMGAGLTETQYF. Incomplete CDR3 DNA: TGTGCCAGTCGTATGGGGGCCGGCCTAACGGAGACC.

According to its frequency, this clone is medium-sized. The read halts 3 residues ahead of the CDR3 end, with the missing end drawn from the germline J gene. The chain is built from TRBV11-2 and TRBJ2-3; D possibly corresponds to TRBD2 (5 bases). There are 13 residues in the CDR3. The germline V gene has CDR1 SGHAT and CDR2 FQNNGV. Trimming shortened V by 5 bases and J by 5 bases, and 11 bases separated the two germline ends. The CDR3 region is CASSPAGGDTQYF. The part of the CDR3 DNA that was read is TGTGCCAGCAGCCCAGCAGGAGGAGATACG.

With regard to this clone: The missing CDR3 end, 3 residues past where the read stops, is filled in from the germline J gene. This chain uses TRBV19 with TRBJ1-2; D is ambiguous. From germline, CDR1 is LNHDA and CDR2 SQIVND (reference sequence). The CDR3 covers 12 residues. The CDR3 is CASSIRTDTYTF. The DNA read from the CDR3 is TGTGCCAGTAGTATCCGCACAGATACC. Full variable domain (missing parts from reference TRBV19 and TRBJ1-2): DGGITQSPKYLFRKEGQNVTLSCEQNLNHDAMYWYRQDPGQGLRLIYYSQIVNDFQKGDIAEGYSVSREKKESFPLTVTSAQKNPTAFYLCASSIRTDTYTFGSGTRLTVV.

Here the CDR3 reads CASSVGTGSYEQYF. CDR3 DNA (partial): TGTGCCAGCAGTGTCGGGACAGGGTCCTACGAG. The rearrangement uses TRBV6-1 and TRBJ2-7; 9 bases map to TRBD1. The CDR3 extends 3 residues past the end of the read, so its final part is completed from the germline J gene. This CDR3 has 14 amino acids. Trimming cost V 4 bases and J 1 base; bases outside gene matches: 2. Per the germline V gene, CDR1 is MNHNS and CDR2 is SASEGT.

To note about this clone: Read sequence stops 3 residues before the CDR3 end, and the germline J gene provides the missing end. The rearrangement uses TRBV20-1 and TRBJ2-7; possible D gene TRBD1, 6 bases. This CDR3 is 14 amino acids long. The germline CDR1 and CDR2 sequences are DFQATT and SNEGSKA (reference sequence). The ends were cut back, 4 bases at V and 2 bases at J, with 15 bases in the middle. The chain's CDR3 is CSANSLAGAYEQYF. Partial CDR3 DNA: TGCAGTGCTAACTCCTTAGCAGGGGCCTACGAG.

On this clone itself: The read comes to an end 3 residues before the CDR3 does, leaving the germline J gene to fill in the end. The chain carries TRBV5-1 and TRBJ2-3; no clear D. V lost 0 bases, J lost 0 bases, and 8 bases lay in between. Germline CDR1 SGHRS, CDR2 YFSETQ. CDR3 size: 15 residues. The CDR3 DNA, read in part, is TGCGCCAGCAGCTTGGCCTTCCCTAGCACAGATACG. This codes for CASSLAFPSTDT. The full-length CDR3 reads as CASSLAFPSTDTQYF.

In terms of frequency, this clone is medium-sized. The sequenced fragment ends 3 residues before the CDR3 boundary, so the rest is inferred from the germline J gene. The J gene is TRBJ2-5, the V gene TRBV14, with 7 nucleotides matching TRBD2. Germline V gene data show CDR1 as SGHDN and CDR2 as FVKESK. V shed 2 bases, J shed 1 base, and the junction held 7 bases outside the gene matches. This CDR3 has 16 residues. The CDR3 sequence: CASSQTRASGQETQYF. Partial CDR3 DNA: TGTGCCAGCAGCCAAACCAGGGCTAGCGGCCAAGAGACC.

In the case of this clone: From the germline J gene comes the end of the CDR3, since the read stops 3 residues before it. V and J are TRBV20-1 and TRBJ2-4; 8 nucleotides align to TRBD1. This CDR3 comprises 13 residues. Per germline, CDR1 DFQATT and CDR2 SNEGSKA (reference sequence). V lost 6 bases, J lost 5 bases, and 6 bases stayed unmatched. The CDR3: CSADRQGQNIQYF. The CDR3 bases that were read are TGCAGTGCGGATAGACAGGGGCAAAACATT.

As concerns this clone: The read falls 3 residues short of the CDR3 end, and the missing part is taken from the germline J gene. The chain employs TRBV18 and TRBJ2-4; 7 bases align to TRBD1. The germline V gene encodes CDR1 KGHSH and CDR2 LQKENI. Trimming at V came to 0 bases and at J to 3 bases, leaving 8 bases not matched to a gene. CDR3 size: 17 residues. The CDR3 DNA, read in part, is TGTGCCAGCTCACCACCGACAGGGACATGGAACAAAAACATT. Protein sequence: CASSPPTGTWNKNI. The CDR3 as a whole reads CASSPPTGTWNKNIQYF.

By frequency, this clone is medium-sized. Sequencing ends 3 residues short of the CDR3 end; the germline J gene provides the rest. The J gene is TRBJ2-1, the V gene TRBV7-8; D gene ambiguous. The germline V gene has CDR1 SGHVS and CDR2 FQNEAQ. Trimming stripped 5 bases from V and 5 bases from J, with 4 bases between. The CDR3 covers 11 residues. The CDR3 spells CASSTHNEQFF. CDR3 DNA, as far as it was read: TGTGCCAGCAGCACACACAATGAG.

In regard to this clone: The observed sequence ends 3 residues before the CDR3 terminus, with the missing tail filled in from the germline J gene. The J gene is TRBJ2-3, the V gene TRBV10-3; no clear D. This CDR3 is built from 12 residues. The V gene's germline CDR1 is ENHRY and CDR2 SYGVKD. The DNA read from the CDR3 is TGTGCCATCAGTGACAGTCAAGAGGCG. Amino acids: CAISDSQEA. The full CDR3 is CAISDSQEAQYF.

The part of the CDR3 DNA that was read is TGTGCCAGTAATAGTCTGTGGGCAGATACC. It yields the protein CASNSLWADT. The CDR3 in full is CASNSLWADTYTF. This chain uses TRBV19 with TRBJ1-2; D call uncertain. With the read ending 3 residues before the CDR3 end, the germline J gene is used to fill in that end. This CDR3 region has 13 residues. The V gene's germline CDR1 is LNHDA and CDR2 SQIVND (reference sequence).

Comments on this clone: The read stops 3 residues short of the end of the CDR3; the missing end is completed from the germline J gene. V and J are TRBV30 and TRBJ2-2; no clear D gene. Trimming removed 2 bases at V and 3 bases at J, with 4 bases between. Germline-derived CDR1 and CDR2 are GTSNPN and SVGIG (reference sequence). This CDR3 region has 12 residues. The CDR3 reads CAWSIYTGELFF. Incomplete CDR3 DNA: TGTGCCTGGAGTATCTACACCGGGGAG.

Turning to this clone: The read falls 3 residues short of the CDR3 end, and the missing part is taken from the germline J gene. The chain couples TRBV19 to TRBJ1-5; D is unresolved. CDR1 and CDR2 (germline): LNHDA, SQIVND (reference sequence). CDR3 length: 13 amino acids. V lost 9 bases and J lost 3, with 12 bases in between. CDR3 DNA (partial): TGTGCCAGCTCCGACTTTGCCAATCAGCCC. Protein: CASSDFANQP. The whole CDR3 is CASSDFANQPQHF.

Considering frequency, this clone is medium-sized. The read gets to within 3 residues of the CDR3 end, and the germline J gene fills in the rest. V usage is TRBV29-1 and J usage is TRBJ1-4, with a weak D call TRBD1 (6 bases). CDR1 is SQVTM and CDR2 is ANQGSEA in the germline V gene. The CDR3 has 12 residues. The ends were cut back, 3 bases at V and 7 bases at J, with 9 bases in the middle. CDR3 DNA, as far as it was read: TGCAGCGTTGAGGGGGCGAGTGAAAAA. Translating gives CSVEGASEK. The CDR3 in full is CSVEGASEKLFF.

With respect to this clone: Read sequence stops 3 residues before the CDR3 end, and the germline J gene provides the missing end. The J gene is TRBJ2-2, the V gene TRBV5-4, with D possibly TRBD1 on 6 matching bases. The V end was cut by 3 bases, the J end by 3 bases, with 12 bases between. Germline V CDR1 and CDR2: SGHNT, YYREEE (reference sequence). This CDR3 contains 15 residues. Incomplete CDR3 DNA: TGTGCCAGCAGCTCTGAACAGGGCGACACCGGGGAG. This encodes CASSSEQGDTGE. In full, the CDR3 reads CASSSEQGDTGELFF.

Concerning this clone itself: The missing CDR3 end, 3 residues past where the read stops, is filled in from the germline J gene. The rearrangement links TRBV5-6 to TRBJ1-4; D may be TRBD1 (5 bases). The length of the CDR3 is 14 residues. Germline-derived CDR1 and CDR2 are SGHDT and YYEEEE. Incomplete CDR3 DNA: TGTGCCAGCAGCCGCCTATCTGGGGCCAACGTA. Amino acids: CASSRLSGANV. The complete CDR3 reads CASSRLSGANVLFF. The full variable domain, in which reference TRBV5-6 and TRBJ1-4 provide the parts outside the CDR3, is DAGVTQSPTHLIKTRGQQVTLRCSPKSGHDTVSWYQQALGQGPQFIFQYYEEEERQRGNFPDRFSGHQFPNYSSELNVNALLLGDSALYLCASSRLSGANVLFFGSGTQLSVL.